Presented here are 7 T cell receptor beta chains from one specimen sequenced in a study of cytomegalovirus exposure and HLA in healthy donors. PCR used 60 Vbeta primers and 13 Jbeta primers. Method: immunoSEQ multiplex PCR; TCRdb's copy keeps in-frame clones and lacks some. The sample includes around 140,000 clones, approximately 82% of them seen just once. Sequencing used PBMCs. The receptors originated from a woman aged 40 to 49 in good health and CMV-seronegative.

This rearrangement joins TRBV6-1 to TRBJ1-2; no reliable D call. Trimming took off 6 bases at V and 8 bases at J, with 16 bases between the two ends. CDR1 and CDR2 from the germline V gene are MNHNS and SASEGT. The CDR3 sequence is 13 residues long. The CDR3 spells CASRESGRSGYTF. DNA for the CDR3: TGTGCCAGCAGGGAGAGCGGCCGCTCGGGCTACACCTTC.

The gene calls are TRBV7-9 and TRBJ2-7, with D possibly TRBD2 on 6 matching bases. The CDR3 totals 11 residues. Germline lookup yields CDR1 SEHNR and CDR2 FQNEAQ (reference sequence). CDR3 amino acids: CVTVAAYEQYF. In nucleotides, the CDR3 is TGTGTAACAGTAGCGGCCTACGAGCAGTACTTC. Complete variable domain (other parts from reference TRBV7-9 and TRBJ2-7): DTGVSQNPRHKITKRGQNVTFRCDPISEHNRLYWYRQTLGQGPEFLTYFQNEAQLEKSRLLSDRFSAERPKGSFSTLEIQRTEQGDSAMYLCVTVAAYEQYFGPGTRLTVT.

The chain joins TRBV29-1 to TRBJ2-1; D is unclear. In germline, CDR1 is SQVTM, CDR2 ANQGSEA. CDR3 size: 13 residues. Trimming took off 2 bases at V and 3 bases at J, with 8 bases between the two ends. Written as DNA, the CDR3 is TGCAGCGTTGAACCAAGACTCTACAATGAGCAGTTCTTC. Translation gives CSVEPRLYNEQFF.

The V gene is TRBV13, the J gene TRBJ2-7; D possibly corresponds to TRBD2 (5 bases). Per the germline V gene, CDR1 is PRHDT and CDR2 is FYEKMQ (reference sequence). V lost 5 bases and J lost 5, with 16 bases in between. CDR3 size: 14 residues. CDR3 coding DNA: TGTGCCAGCAGCCTTCCAGAGGGTTACCACGAGCAGTACTTC. This codes for CASSLPEGYHEQYF.

The genes are TRBV7-8 and TRBJ2-3; a weak D match, TRBD2 (5 bases). The ends were cut back, 1 base at V and 0 bases at J, with 11 bases in the middle. Germline loops: CDR1 SGHVS, CDR2 FQNEAQ. The CDR3 extends over 16 amino acids. CDR3 residues: CASSLDRLQSTDTQYF. As DNA, the CDR3 is TGTGCCAGCAGCTTAGACCGACTACAGAGCACAGATACGCAGTATTTT.

There are a few counts of this clone. Other nucleotide sequences in the sample specify the same CDR3. The chain uses TRBV7-6 and TRBJ2-7; 11 bases are shared with TRBD1. The junction had 0 bases not matched to a gene; V was cut back by 3 bases and J by 2 bases. The CDR3 extends over 14 amino acids. Per germline, CDR1 SGHVS and CDR2 FNYEAQ. The CDR3 spells CASSLGQGAYEQYF. In nucleotides, the CDR3 is TGTGCCAGCAGCTTGGGACAGGGGGCCTACGAGCAGTACTTC.

This sequence joins TRBV6-5 and TRBJ2-1; 12 positions agree with TRBD1. Trimming at V came to 6 bases and at J to 8 bases, leaving 5 bases not matched to a gene. The CDR3 covers 14 residues. Germline assignment: CDR1 MNHEY and CDR2 SVGAGI. CDR3 amino acids: CASSYRDRGHEQFF. The CDR3 bases are TGTGCCAGCAGCTACCGGGACAGGGGGCATGAGCAGTTCTTC.